The 15 T cell receptor beta chains below come from one sample, sequenced in a study of neurological immune-mediated disorders. Using its own MiXCR run on the 5' RACE reads, TCRdb lists one record per CDR3 protein. The data show 30,000 to 40,000 distinct CDR3 sequences, with 3% to 4% seen just once and around 2% held by the top ten. Sequencing was carried out using PBMCs. These receptors came from a man aged 25 to 40 with multiple sclerosis.

The chain links TRBV12-3 or TRBV12-4 to TRBJ1-2; TRBD1 might be the D (5 bases). V was clipped by 8 bases and J by 1 base, with 14 bases between them. The length of the CDR3 is 14 residues. The CDR3 is CASSWGDLNYGYTF. CDR3 sequence (DNA): TGTGCCAGCTCATGGGGCGATCTTAACTATGGCTACACCTTC.

At least ten counts were recorded for this clonotype. A junction boundary mismatches the germline segment, possibly from a read error. CDR3: CASSQAQTYDQYF. For the CDR3, the DNA is TGTGCCAGCAGCCAAGCTCAGACCTACGATCAGTACTTC. The chain has TRBV3-1 and TRBJ2-7; D is ambiguous. The CDR3 loop spans 13 amino acids. The V gene's germline CDR1 is LGHDT and CDR2 YNNKEL (reference sequence).

This clonotype was seen repeatedly, ten times or more. This chain joins TRBV6-5 and TRBJ2-7, with a possible D match to TRBD1 (6 bases). Trimming removed 0 bases from V and 0 bases from J, with 9 bases in between. Per the germline V gene, CDR1 is MNHEY and CDR2 is SVGAGI. The CDR3 consists of 15 residues. In DNA, the CDR3 is TGTGCCAGCAGTTACTCGGCAGGGGACTCCTACGAGCAGTACTTC. Protein sequence: CASSYSAGDSYEQYF.

This clonotype was seen repeatedly, ten times or more. The chain has TRBV29-1 and TRBJ2-5, with D possibly being TRBD1 (6 bases). The CDR3 length is 12 residues. Looked up from germline, CDR1 is SQVTM and CDR2 is ANQGSEA. Trimming left V 6 bases short and J 4 bases short, with 12 bases between. The CDR3 DNA follows: TGCAGCGTCAACAGGGACGGAGAGACCCAGTACTTC. This sequence encodes CSVNRDGETQYF.

By proportion, this clonotype is medium-sized. The chain has TRBV5-1 and TRBJ2-2; 8 nucleotides line up with TRBD2. Germline CDR1 reads SGHRS; CDR2 reads YFSETQ. Trimming removed 4 bases from V and 0 bases from J; junction bases left unmatched: 11. The CDR3 length is 18 residues. CDR3 sequence: CASSPGGRQASNTGELFF. As DNA, the CDR3 is TGCGCCAGCAGCCCGGGAGGGAGACAGGCTTCGAACACCGGGGAGCTGTTTTTT.

CDR3 in DNA: TGCAGTGCTAGAGATTCTTCCGGGTTTCGGACTACTAACTATGGCTACACCTTC. The encoded protein is CSARDSSGFRTTNYGYTF. This chain uses TRBV20-1 with TRBJ1-2; no clear D gene. The ends were cut back, 0 bases at V and 0 bases at J, with 20 bases in the middle. The CDR3 is made up of 18 amino acids. The germline gives CDR1 DFQATT, CDR2 SNEGSKA (reference sequence).

This clonotype was recorded at least ten times. The chain uses TRBV6-2 or TRBV6-3 and TRBJ1-1, with D unclear. The V and J ends lost 5 bases and 0 bases respectively, with 19 bases between them. The CDR3 is 17 residues long. Germline V gene sequence: CDR1 MNHEY, CDR2 SVGEGT. The CDR3 spells CASSHRGRLKMNTEAFF. The DNA of the CDR3 is TGTGCCAGCAGTCATCGTGGTCGGTTAAAGATGAACACTGAAGCTTTCTTT.

This clonotype appeared many times. V is TRBV7-9 and J is TRBJ1-2, with D unresolved. The CDR3 length is 13 residues. Germline loops: CDR1 SEHNR, CDR2 FQNEAQ (reference sequence). The V gene lost 1 base and the J gene lost 1 base, with 4 bases spanning the gap. CDR3 in amino acids: CASSLDNNYGYTF. Written as DNA, the CDR3 is TGTGCCAGCAGCTTAGACAATAACTATGGCTACACCTTC.

Sample share makes this clonotype medium-sized (0.01 to 0.1%). V gene TRBV3-1 combines with J gene TRBJ2-2, with 11 nucleotides matching TRBD1. CDR1 and CDR2 from the germline V gene are LGHDT and YNNKEL (reference sequence). The CDR3 runs 16 residues. V was clipped by 4 bases and J by 6 bases; unmatched bases: 7. This chain's CDR3 is CASSRTGGASSGELFF. The CDR3 DNA reads TGTGCCAGCAGCCGGACAGGGGGCGCATCATCCGGGGAGCTGTTTTTT.

This clonotype was picked up many times. The chain has TRBV7-2 and TRBJ1-2; D remains unclear. The CDR3 length is 13 residues. Trimming pared 3 bases from V and 5 bases from J, leaving 10 bases between. CDR1 and CDR2 (germline): SGHTA, FQGNSA. The DNA for the CDR3 is TGTGCCAGCAGCTTCGACGGTTTGTATGGCTACACCTTC. Translation gives CASSFDGLYGYTF.

The table lists this clonotype with many counts. This chain uses TRBV7-9 with TRBJ1-1; no firm D call. Germline V gene lookup returns CDR1 SEHNR and CDR2 FQNEAQ (reference sequence). This CDR3 comprises 14 residues. Trimming took 5 bases from V and 5 from J, leaving 15 bases between them. CDR3 protein: CASSPVGAETEAFF. Written as DNA, the CDR3 is TGTGCCAGCAGCCCCGTGGGAGCTGAGACTGAAGCTTTCTTT.

The sample holds many counts of this clonotype. The chain links TRBV3-1 to TRBJ1-1; no clear D. Germline lookup yields CDR1 LGHDT and CDR2 YNNKEL (reference sequence). The CDR3 is 15 amino acids. With 2 bases removed from V and 0 bases from J, the gap between germline ends came to 10 bases. The CDR3 sequence: CASSQRVVMNTEAFF. DNA of the CDR3: TGTGCCAGCAGCCAACGGGTGGTAATGAACACTGAAGCTTTCTTT.

This clonotype has a handful of counts. This rearrangement joins TRBV6-1 to TRBJ2-5, with 11 nucleotides matching TRBD2. There are 17 residues in the CDR3. Per the germline V gene, CDR1 is MNHNS and CDR2 is SASEGT. Trimming removed 6 bases from V and 3 bases from J; junction bases left unmatched: 12. The CDR3 loop is CASRLVAGGRYKETQYF. CDR3 nucleotides: TGTGCCAGCAGGCTCGTAGCGGGGGGGCGATATAAAGAGACCCAGTACTTC.

Ten or more counts support this clonotype. This chain uses TRBV4-2 with TRBJ2-3, with D possibly being TRBD2 (6 bases). Looked up from germline, CDR1 is LGHNA and CDR2 is YNFKEQ. The CDR3 totals 18 residues. Trimming pared 0 bases from V and 1 base from J, leaving 17 bases between. The chain's CDR3 is CASSQDTAGGSGTDTQYF. As DNA, the CDR3 is TGTGCCAGCAGCCAAGATACCGCCGGGGGTTCGGGCACAGATACGCAGTATTTT.

In its sample, this clonotype was seen many times. The V gene is TRBV5-1, the J gene TRBJ1-1; 7 nucleotides agree with TRBD1. From germline, CDR1 is SGHRS and CDR2 YFSETQ. Germline trimming cut 7 bases from V and 7 bases from J; bases unmatched to any gene: 10. The CDR3 has 13 amino acids. The CDR3 loop reads CASSTGVTGEAFF. DNA of the CDR3: TGCGCCAGCTCCACAGGGGTTACCGGTGAAGCTTTCTTT.